These 15 T cell receptor beta chains came from one sample sequenced in a study of blood T cell repertoires in COVID-19. Sequencing was performed with immunoSEQ multiplex PCR; in TCRdb, only in-frame clones are kept and a portion is missing. The sample has about 160,000 clones; approximately 85% are singletons. The specimen was peripheral blood. All receptors come from a man older than 75 with COVID-19, enrolled during active disease.

The chain has TRBV5-4 and TRBJ2-5; D possibly corresponds to TRBD2 (5 bases). The germline gives CDR1 SGHNT, CDR2 YYREEE (reference sequence). V was trimmed by 0 bases and J by 5 bases, leaving 14 bases between them. The CDR3 contains 15 residues. CDR3 in amino acids: CASSLEGLAQETQYF. CDR3 coding DNA: TGTGCCAGCAGCTTGGAAGGTCTAGCCCAGGAGACCCAGTACTTC.

The V call is TRBV14, the J call TRBJ2-3; the match to TRBD1 covers 7 bases. Germline V CDR1 and CDR2: SGHDN, FVKESK. The CDR3 is 13 amino acids. J was trimmed by 3 bases and V by 3 bases; bases with no gene match: 0. DNA of the CDR3: TGTGCCAGCAGCCAGACAGGGACAGATACGCAGTATTTT. Protein product: CASSQTGTDTQYF.

The chain uses TRBV6-6 and TRBJ1-2; 8 nucleotides line up with TRBD1. The CDR3 is 15 amino acids. V was clipped by 5 bases and J by 8 bases; unmatched bases: 13. CDR1 and CDR2 (germline): MNHNY, SVGAGI (reference sequence). DNA for the CDR3: TGTGCCAGCAGTCCGGGACAGGCCCCACTGGAAGGCTACACCTTC. Protein product: CASSPGQAPLEGYTF.

The rearrangement joins TRBV5-1 to TRBJ2-6, with D tentatively TRBD1 (8 bases). This CDR3 spans 19 amino acids. Trimming pared 4 bases from V and 4 bases from J, leaving 24 bases between. Germline V gene data show CDR1 as SGHRS and CDR2 as YFSETQ. CDR3 region: CASSPGGQGARQGANVLTF. The CDR3 region has the DNA TGCGCCAGCAGCCCCGGGGGGCAGGGGGCTCGACAGGGGGCCAACGTCCTGACTTTC.

This clone occurred once. V is TRBV19 and J is TRBJ1-2, with D possibly being TRBD1 (6 bases). Germline V gene data show CDR1 as LNHDA and CDR2 as SQIVND (reference sequence). With 3 bases removed from V and 2 bases from J, the gap between germline ends came to 10 bases. The CDR3 covers 14 residues. The CDR3 sequence: CASSIGQLNYGYTF. The CDR3, as DNA: TGTGCCAGTAGTATTGGACAGCTGAACTATGGCTACACCTTC.

This chain uses TRBV4-1 with TRBJ2-2; no firm D call. V was cut by 4 bases and J by 3 bases, with 12 bases left in between. CDR3 length equals 15 residues. Germline assignment: CDR1 MGHRA and CDR2 YSYEKL. The CDR3 sequence: CASSPQTRDTGELFF. Written as DNA, the CDR3 is TGCGCCAGCAGCCCCCAGACCCGGGACACCGGGGAGCTGTTTTTT.

This chain uses TRBV18 with TRBJ2-3; 9 bases agree with TRBD2. The CDR3 contains 16 residues. Germline CDR1 and CDR2: KGHSH and LQKENI. With 2 bases clipped from V and 2 bases from J, the junction kept 5 bases outside the gene matches. CDR3 residues: CASSPTSGGTTDTQYF. Written as DNA, the CDR3 is TGTGCCAGCTCACCAACGAGCGGGGGGACCACAGATACGCAGTATTTT.

The rearrangement joins TRBV6-5 to TRBJ1-5; 8 bases are shared with TRBD1. CDR3 size: 15 residues. The V and J ends lost 0 bases and 6 bases, in that order; junction bases with no gene match: 4. Germline assignment: CDR1 MNHEY and CDR2 SVGAGI. CDR3 residues: CASSYSRQGSQPQHF. The CDR3 DNA follows: TGTGCCAGCAGTTACTCGAGACAGGGGAGTCAGCCCCAGCATTTT.

The rearrangement links TRBV4-3 to TRBJ2-3; 9 nucleotides match TRBD2. V lost 0 bases, J lost 4 bases, and 14 bases stayed unmatched. CDR3 length equals 19 residues. Germline CDR1 and CDR2: LGHNA and YSLEER. The CDR3 loop reads CASSQDLLGGGGVSDTQYF. CDR3 nucleotides: TGCGCCAGCAGCCAAGATTTGTTGGGCGGCGGGGGGGTATCAGATACGCAGTATTTT.

This chain uses TRBV18 with TRBJ1-1, with TRBD1 matching 7 bases. Germline assignment: CDR1 KGHSH and CDR2 LQKENI. V shed 5 bases, J shed 1 base, and the junction held 10 bases outside the gene matches. The CDR3 totals 16 residues. CDR3 sequence (DNA): TGTGCCAGCTCAAAGACTGCGGCAGGGGGGAACACTGAAGCTTTCTTT. It translates to CASSKTAAGGNTEAFF.

Only one count was recorded for this clone. The rearrangement links TRBV10-1 to TRBJ1-1; possibly TRBD1 for D (5 bases). CDR3 size: 15 residues. Germline-derived CDR1 and CDR2 are WNHNN and SYGVQD (reference sequence). The germline V and J ends were trimmed by 3 bases and 1 base, with 12 bases remaining between them. CDR3 protein: CASSERGLPNTEAFF. Written as DNA, the CDR3 is TGCGCCAGCAGTGAAAGGGGCCTTCCGAACACTGAAGCTTTCTTT.

The chain is built from TRBV2 and TRBJ2-4; D is unclear. V lost 1 base and J lost 7, with 11 bases in between. The germline CDR1 and CDR2 sequences are SNHLY and FYNNEI. There are 14 residues in the CDR3. The CDR3 DNA reads TGTGCCAGCAGTGAAGACCAAAACCGGAACATTCAGTACTTC. Its translation is CASSEDQNRNIQYF.

The genes are TRBV9 and TRBJ2-1; 12 bases match TRBD2. V dropped 2 bases and J dropped 6; count of bases not matched to a gene: 6. The CDR3 is 16 residues long. Looked up from germline, CDR1 is SGDLS and CDR2 is YYNGEE. Here the CDR3 reads CASSVSLAGGRNEQFF. CDR3 nucleotides: TGTGCCAGCAGCGTTTCACTAGCGGGGGGACGCAATGAGCAGTTCTTC.

The chain has TRBV7-8 and TRBJ1-2, with 9 bases aligning to TRBD1. After removal of 4 bases from V and 6 bases from J, the junction contained 6 bases not matched to a gene. Germline CDR1 reads SGHVS; CDR2 reads FQNEAQ. The CDR3 covers 14 residues. The DNA for the CDR3 is TGTGCCAGCAGCTCTCAGACAGGGGGGCATGGCTACACCTTC. Its protein is CASSSQTGGHGYTF.

In this sample, this clone turned up a few times. This chain connects TRBV9 to TRBJ1-4, with no clear D. The CDR3 consists of 15 residues. Per the germline V gene, CDR1 is SGDLS and CDR2 is YYNGEE. V lost 0 bases and J lost 5, with 11 bases in between. Here the CDR3 reads CASSVGGRNNEKLFF. The CDR3 coding sequence is TGTGCCAGCAGCGTAGGAGGAAGGAACAATGAAAAACTGTTTTTT.